A selection of T cell receptor beta chains follows, all from one sample in a study of metastatic and nonmetastatic thyroid tumors. MiXCR re-clonotyped the PCR reads for TCRdb. The data show 25,000 to 35,000 clones, roughly 4% seen once. Input material: blood. The source is a female donor with papillary thyroid cancer or a benign thyroid nodule (not recorded which). Some clones in this sample may be carry-over from other donors' samples. CDR3s include the opening cysteine and the closing phenylalanine or tryptophan. Each record gives: CDR3 protein, CDR3 DNA, J gene, clone size, D gene, V gene. The D gene is left open where the match is weak. Part of the rows lack a size; the others show once, few, many or a class for expanded clones.

CDR3aa: CASSEGPGGTIYF
CDR3nt: TGTGCCAGCAGTGAAGGTCCAGGCGGTACCATATATTTT
j_gene: TRBJ1-3
abundance: medium-sized
d_gene: .
v_gene: TRBV6-1

CDR3aa: CASSDGRTYNTEAFF
CDR3nt: TGTGCCAGCAGTGACGGAAGGACCTACAACACTGAAGCTTTCTTT
j_gene: TRBJ1-1
abundance: .
d_gene: .
v_gene: TRBV6-2/TRBV6-3

CDR3aa: CSASGDIYGYTF
CDR3nt: TGCAGTGCTAGTGGCGACATCTATGGCTACACCTTC
j_gene: TRBJ1-2
abundance: many
d_gene: .
v_gene: TRBV20-1

CDR3aa: CASSRGQANYGYTF
CDR3nt: TGTGCCAGCAGTCGGGGACAGGCTAACTATGGCTACACCTTC
j_gene: TRBJ1-2
abundance: .
d_gene: TRBD1
v_gene: TRBV6-1

CDR3aa: CASSSGQGGYNEQFF
CDR3nt: TGTGCCAGCAGCTCGGGACAGGGAGGGTACAATGAGCAGTTCTTC
j_gene: TRBJ2-1
abundance: many
d_gene: TRBD1
v_gene: TRBV5-6

CDR3aa: CASSLVHSPLHF
CDR3nt: TGTGCCAGCAGTTTGGTTCATTCACCCCTCCACTTT
j_gene: TRBJ1-6
abundance: .
d_gene: .
v_gene: TRBV28

CDR3aa: CASSVGATDTQYF
CDR3nt: TGTGCCAGCAGTGTTGGAGCCACAGATACGCAGTATTTT
j_gene: TRBJ2-3
abundance: many
d_gene: .
v_gene: TRBV6-4

CDR3aa: CASSIGSTQPQHF
CDR3nt: TGTGCCAGTAGTATTGGAAGTACACAGCCCCAGCATTTT
j_gene: TRBJ1-5
abundance: few
d_gene: .
v_gene: TRBV19

CDR3aa: CASYSTGPLSYEQYF
CDR3nt: TGTGCCAGCTATAGCACAGGGCCCCTCTCCTACGAGCAGTACTTC
j_gene: TRBJ2-7
abundance: .
d_gene: .
v_gene: TRBV12-3/TRBV12-4

CDR3aa: CASRRTGRNQPQHF
CDR3nt: TGTGCCAGCAGACGGACAGGTCGAAATCAGCCCCAGCATTTT
j_gene: TRBJ1-5
abundance: many
d_gene: TRBD1
v_gene: TRBV6-1

CDR3aa: CASSEAERAQGGYEQYF
CDR3nt: TGTGCCAGCAGTGAAGCGGAGAGGGCCCAGGGGGGGTACGAGCAGTACTTC
j_gene: TRBJ2-7
abundance: medium-sized
d_gene: .
v_gene: TRBV2

CDR3aa: CASRLAGGFQPQHF
CDR3nt: TGTGCCAGTAGACTAGCGGGGGGTTTTCAGCCCCAGCATTTT
j_gene: TRBJ1-5
abundance: few
d_gene: .
v_gene: TRBV19

CDR3aa: CASSPPGQPFNQPQHF
CDR3nt: TGTGCCAGCAGTCCGCCGGGACAGCCTTTCAATCAGCCCCAGCATTTT
j_gene: TRBJ1-5
abundance: .
d_gene: TRBD1
v_gene: TRBV12-3/TRBV12-4

CDR3aa: CAISPAGTGSMTYEQYF
CDR3nt: TGTGCCATCAGTCCCGCCGGGACAGGGAGCATGACCTACGAGCAGTACTTC
j_gene: TRBJ2-7
abundance: few
d_gene: TRBD1
v_gene: TRBV12-3/TRBV12-4

CDR3aa: CSVNEPGGPYEQYF
CDR3nt: TGCAGCGTCAATGAGCCGGGTGGTCCCTACGAGCAGTACTTC
j_gene: TRBJ2-7
abundance: .
d_gene: .
v_gene: TRBV29-1

CDR3aa: CASSLRPYNEQFF
CDR3nt: TGTGCCAGCAGTTTACGGCCCTACAATGAGCAGTTCTTC
j_gene: TRBJ2-1
abundance: .
d_gene: .
v_gene: TRBV12-3/TRBV12-4

CDR3aa: CSATPGQVYGGYTF
CDR3nt: TGCAGTGCTACGCCGGGACAAGTTTACGGTGGCTACACCTTC
j_gene: TRBJ1-2
abundance: few
d_gene: .
v_gene: TRBV20-1

CDR3aa: CASSPLSFTGELFF
CDR3nt: TGTGCCAGCAGCCCTTTAAGTTTCACCGGGGAGCTGTTTTTT
j_gene: TRBJ2-2
abundance: many
d_gene: .
v_gene: TRBV9

CDR3aa: CASSLGGGSEKLFF
CDR3nt: TGTGCCAGCAGCTTGGGAGGGGGCAGTGAAAAACTGTTTTTT
j_gene: TRBJ1-4
abundance: .
d_gene: TRBD1
v_gene: TRBV5-6

CDR3aa: CATTSGDSSLGELFF
CDR3nt: TGTGCCACCACAAGTGGGGACTCTAGCCTAGGGGAGCTGTTTTTT
j_gene: TRBJ2-2
abundance: few
d_gene: .
v_gene: TRBV6-2/TRBV6-3

CDR3aa: CASSMSRQSHEQYF
CDR3nt: TGTGCCAGTAGTATGAGTCGACAGTCCCACGAGCAGTACTTC
j_gene: TRBJ2-7
abundance: .
d_gene: .
v_gene: TRBV2

CDR3aa: CASSQETETSGQETQYF
CDR3nt: TGCGCCAGCAGCCAAGAGACGGAGACTAGCGGCCAAGAGACCCAGTACTTC
j_gene: TRBJ2-5
abundance: few
d_gene: TRBD2
v_gene: TRBV4-1

CDR3aa: CASSRSGRNDEQYF
CDR3nt: TGTGCCAGCAGCAGAAGCGGGAGGAACGACGAGCAGTACTTC
j_gene: TRBJ2-7
abundance: .
d_gene: TRBD2
v_gene: TRBV7-3

CDR3aa: CASSPTNVQETQYF
CDR3nt: TGTGCCAGCAGCCCCACTAACGTACAAGAGACCCAGTACTTC
j_gene: TRBJ2-5
abundance: .
d_gene: .
v_gene: TRBV27

CDR3aa: CAKRDSMNTEAFF
CDR3nt: TGTGCCAAGAGGGACAGCATGAACACTGAAGCTTTCTTT
j_gene: TRBJ1-1
abundance: many
d_gene: TRBD1
v_gene: TRBV10-3

CDR3aa: CASRDRGQVTGELFF
CDR3nt: TGTGCCAGCAGAGATCGTGGGCAGGTCACCGGGGAGCTGTTTTTT
j_gene: TRBJ2-2
abundance: few
d_gene: .
v_gene: TRBV14

CDR3aa: CASSQEGYGSNTGELFF
CDR3nt: TGTGCCAGCAGCCAAGAAGGCTACGGGAGTAACACCGGGGAGCTGTTTTTT
j_gene: TRBJ2-2
abundance: many
d_gene: .
v_gene: TRBV3-1

CDR3aa: CATSTGDLTDTQYF
CDR3nt: TGTGCCACCAGCACTGGGGATCTGACAGATACGCAGTATTTT
j_gene: TRBJ2-3
abundance: many
d_gene: .
v_gene: TRBV15

CDR3aa: CASSRLAGVRGSYNEQFF
CDR3nt: TGTGCCAGCAGTCGACTAGCGGGAGTTAGGGGCTCCTACAATGAGCAGTTCTTC
j_gene: TRBJ2-1
abundance: many
d_gene: TRBD2
v_gene: TRBV6-1